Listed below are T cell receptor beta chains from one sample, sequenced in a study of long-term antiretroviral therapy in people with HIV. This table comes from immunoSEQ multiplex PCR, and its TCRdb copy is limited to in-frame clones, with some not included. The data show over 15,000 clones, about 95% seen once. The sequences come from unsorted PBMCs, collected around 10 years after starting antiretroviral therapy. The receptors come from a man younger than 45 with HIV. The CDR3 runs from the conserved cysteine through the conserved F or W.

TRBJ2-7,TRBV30,CAWIRNVSYEQYF
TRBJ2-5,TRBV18,CASSRTGLQETQYF
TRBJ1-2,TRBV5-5,CASSLVGVGYTF
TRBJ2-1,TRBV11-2,CASSFQPADNEQFF
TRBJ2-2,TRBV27,CASSQPTGLSAGELFF
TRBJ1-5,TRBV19,CASRTTGPGNQPQHF
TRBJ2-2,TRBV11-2,CASSLASGNTGELFF
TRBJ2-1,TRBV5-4,CASSSRQGANNEQFF
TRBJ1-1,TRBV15,CATSRDRAQAEAFF
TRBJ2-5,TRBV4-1,CASSQESAGGTQYF
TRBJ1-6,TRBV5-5,CASSPDSNSPLHF
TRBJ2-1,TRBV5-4,CASSLASSGARNEQFF
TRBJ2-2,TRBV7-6,CASSLDMITGELFF
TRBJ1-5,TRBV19,CASREQVGQPQHF
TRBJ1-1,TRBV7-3,CASSPTTGNSEAFF
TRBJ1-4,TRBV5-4,CASSPDRGRTTNEKLFF
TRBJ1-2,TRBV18,CASSPGEGIPGYTF
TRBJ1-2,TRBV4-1,CASSQGDYGYTF
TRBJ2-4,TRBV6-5,CASRGQTKNIQYF
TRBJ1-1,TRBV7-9,CASSLGTDEAFF